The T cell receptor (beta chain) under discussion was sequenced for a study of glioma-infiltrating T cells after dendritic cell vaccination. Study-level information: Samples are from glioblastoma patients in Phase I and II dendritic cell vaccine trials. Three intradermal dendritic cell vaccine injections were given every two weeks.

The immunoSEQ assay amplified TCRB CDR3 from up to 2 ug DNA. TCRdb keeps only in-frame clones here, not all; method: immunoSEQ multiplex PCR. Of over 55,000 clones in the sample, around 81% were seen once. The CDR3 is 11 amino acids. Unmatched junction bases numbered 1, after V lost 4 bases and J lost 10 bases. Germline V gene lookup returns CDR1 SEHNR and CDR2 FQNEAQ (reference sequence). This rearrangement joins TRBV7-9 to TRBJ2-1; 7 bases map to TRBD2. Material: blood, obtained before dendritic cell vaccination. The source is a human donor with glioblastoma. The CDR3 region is CASSWEGEQFF. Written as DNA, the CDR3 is TGTGCCAGCAGCTGGGAGGGGGAGCAGTTCTTC.